This T cell receptor beta chain stems from a study of primary melanoma T cells and metastatic recurrence. Study details: Samples were primary melanomas of stage T2 to T4.

This CDR3 has 14 residues. Germline values: CDR1 LNHDA, CDR2 SQIVND (reference sequence). V was shortened by 3 bases and J by 0 bases, with 6 bases between the two germline ends. Points on this clone: What it recognizes is unknown.

Notes on the study in general: T-cell fraction reportedly outperformed other histopathological variables added to thickness.

Each patient's primary melanoma had been removed surgically, with risk of metastatic recurrence. Generated by immunoSEQ multiplex PCR, the TCRdb table keeps only in-frame clones and is missing some. The repertoire table contains 66 clones. Sequencing was done on a sample of melanoma tumor tissue. This sequence joins TRBV19 and TRBJ2-4, with D unclear. The TCR originated in a human donor with melanoma. CDR3 coding DNA: TGTGCCAGTAGTATGACCGGAGCCAAAAACATTCAGTACTTC. It yields the protein CASSMTGAKNIQYF.